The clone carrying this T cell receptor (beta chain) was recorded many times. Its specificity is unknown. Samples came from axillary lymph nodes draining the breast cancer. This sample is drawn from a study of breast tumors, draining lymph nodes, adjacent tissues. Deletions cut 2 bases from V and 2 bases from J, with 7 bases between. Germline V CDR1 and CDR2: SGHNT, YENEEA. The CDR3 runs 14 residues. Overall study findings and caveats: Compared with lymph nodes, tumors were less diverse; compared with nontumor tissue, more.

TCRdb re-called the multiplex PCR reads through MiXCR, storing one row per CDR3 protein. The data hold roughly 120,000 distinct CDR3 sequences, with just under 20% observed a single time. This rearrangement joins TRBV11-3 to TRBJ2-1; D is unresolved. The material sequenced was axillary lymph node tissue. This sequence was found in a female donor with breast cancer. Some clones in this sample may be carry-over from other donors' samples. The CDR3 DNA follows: TGTGCCAGCAGCTTAAGTTCCCCCTACAATGAGCAGTTCTTC. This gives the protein CASSLSSPYNEQFF.